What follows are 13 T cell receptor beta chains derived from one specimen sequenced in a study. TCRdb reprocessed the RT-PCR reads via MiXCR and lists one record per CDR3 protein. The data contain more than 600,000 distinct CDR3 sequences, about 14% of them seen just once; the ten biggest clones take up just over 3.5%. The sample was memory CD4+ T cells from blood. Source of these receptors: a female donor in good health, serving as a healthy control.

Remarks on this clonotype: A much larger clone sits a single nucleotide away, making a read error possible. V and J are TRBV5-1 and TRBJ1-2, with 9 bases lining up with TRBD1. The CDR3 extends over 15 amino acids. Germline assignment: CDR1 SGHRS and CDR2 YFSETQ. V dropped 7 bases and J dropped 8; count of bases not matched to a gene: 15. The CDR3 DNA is TGCGCCAGCGGCGATTCGGGACAGGGATATGAGGGCTACACCTTC. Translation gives CASGDSGQGYEGYTF.

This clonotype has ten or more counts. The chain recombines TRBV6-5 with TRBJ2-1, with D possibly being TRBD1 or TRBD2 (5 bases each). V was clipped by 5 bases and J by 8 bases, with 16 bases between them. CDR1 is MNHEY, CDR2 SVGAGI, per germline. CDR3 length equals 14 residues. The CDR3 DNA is TGTGCCAGCAGTGCCGGGACGGCTAGGGATGAGCAGTTCTTC. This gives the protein CASSAGTARDEQFF.

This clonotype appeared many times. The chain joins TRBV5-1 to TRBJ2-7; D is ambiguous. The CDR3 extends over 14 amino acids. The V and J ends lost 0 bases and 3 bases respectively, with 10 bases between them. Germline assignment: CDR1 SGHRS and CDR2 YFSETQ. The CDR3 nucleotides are TGCGCCAGCAGCTTGGATGCCGCCTACTACGAGCAGTACTTC. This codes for CASSLDAAYYEQYF.

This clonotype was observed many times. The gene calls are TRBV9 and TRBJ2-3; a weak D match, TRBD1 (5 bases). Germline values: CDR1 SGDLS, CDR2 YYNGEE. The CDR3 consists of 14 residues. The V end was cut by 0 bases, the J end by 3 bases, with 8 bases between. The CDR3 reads CASSVAPGTDTQYF. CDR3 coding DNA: TGTGCCAGCAGCGTAGCTCCAGGGACAGATACGCAGTATTTT.

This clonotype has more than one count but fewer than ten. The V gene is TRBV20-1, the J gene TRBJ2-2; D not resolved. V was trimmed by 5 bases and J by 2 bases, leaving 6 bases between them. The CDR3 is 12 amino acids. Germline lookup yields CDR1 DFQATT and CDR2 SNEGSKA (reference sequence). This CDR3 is CSARNNTGELFF. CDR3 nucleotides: TGCAGTGCTCGCAATAACACCGGGGAGCTGTTTTTT.

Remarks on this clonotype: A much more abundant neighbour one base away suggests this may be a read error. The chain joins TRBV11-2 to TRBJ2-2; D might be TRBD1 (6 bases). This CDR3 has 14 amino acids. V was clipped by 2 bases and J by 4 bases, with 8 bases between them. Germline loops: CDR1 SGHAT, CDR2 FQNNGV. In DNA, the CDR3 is TGTGCCAGCAGCTTAAACAGGGTCACCGGGGAGCTGTTTTTT. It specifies CASSLNRVTGELFF.

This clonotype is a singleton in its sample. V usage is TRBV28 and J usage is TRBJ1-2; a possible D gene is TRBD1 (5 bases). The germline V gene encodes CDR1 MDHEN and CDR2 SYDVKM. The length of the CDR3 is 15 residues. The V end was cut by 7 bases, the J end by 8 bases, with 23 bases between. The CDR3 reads CASTIPRAGIGGYTF. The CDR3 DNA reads TGTGCCAGCACCATCCCCCGCGCAGGGATAGGAGGCTACACCTTC.

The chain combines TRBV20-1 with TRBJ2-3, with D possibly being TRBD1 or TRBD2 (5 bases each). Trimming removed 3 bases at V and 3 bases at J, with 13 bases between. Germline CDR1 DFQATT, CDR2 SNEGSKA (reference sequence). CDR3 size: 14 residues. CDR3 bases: TGCAGTGCTAGTCCAACGGGGCCGACAGATACGCAGTATTTT. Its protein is CSASPTGPTDTQYF.

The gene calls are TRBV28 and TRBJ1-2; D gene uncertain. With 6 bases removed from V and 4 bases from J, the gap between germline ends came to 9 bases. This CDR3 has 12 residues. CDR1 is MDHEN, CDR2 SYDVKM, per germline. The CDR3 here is CASSRLLYGYTF. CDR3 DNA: TGTGCCAGCAGCAGACTACTCTATGGCTACACCTTC.

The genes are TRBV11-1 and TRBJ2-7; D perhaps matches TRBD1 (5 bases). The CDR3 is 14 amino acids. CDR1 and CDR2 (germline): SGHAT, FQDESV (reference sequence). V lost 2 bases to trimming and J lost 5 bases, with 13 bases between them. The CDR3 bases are TGTGCCAGCAGCTTAAGTCCTCAGGGCGACGAGCAGTACTTC. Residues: CASSLSPQGDEQYF.

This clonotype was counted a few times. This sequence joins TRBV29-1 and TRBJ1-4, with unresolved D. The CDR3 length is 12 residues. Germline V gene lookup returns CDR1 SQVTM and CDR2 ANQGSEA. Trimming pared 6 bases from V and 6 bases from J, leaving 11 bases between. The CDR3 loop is CSVGGPDEKLFF. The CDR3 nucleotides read TGCAGCGTAGGTGGACCGGATGAAAAACTGTTTTTT.

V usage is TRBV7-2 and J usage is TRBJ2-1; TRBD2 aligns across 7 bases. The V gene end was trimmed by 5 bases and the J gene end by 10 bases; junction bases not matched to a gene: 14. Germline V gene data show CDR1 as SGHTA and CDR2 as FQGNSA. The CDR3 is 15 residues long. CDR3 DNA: TGTGCCAGCAGCCTCGGAGGGCGGGAGTTCGAAGAGCAGTTCTTC. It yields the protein CASSLGGREFEEQFF.

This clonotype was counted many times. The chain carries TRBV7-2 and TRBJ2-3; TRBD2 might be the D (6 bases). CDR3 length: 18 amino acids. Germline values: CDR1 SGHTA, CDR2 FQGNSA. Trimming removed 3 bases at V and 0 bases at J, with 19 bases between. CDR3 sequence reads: CASSLGPLAFTSTDTQYF. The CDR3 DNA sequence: TGTGCCAGCAGCTTGGGTCCTCTAGCGTTCACTAGCACAGATACGCAGTATTTT.